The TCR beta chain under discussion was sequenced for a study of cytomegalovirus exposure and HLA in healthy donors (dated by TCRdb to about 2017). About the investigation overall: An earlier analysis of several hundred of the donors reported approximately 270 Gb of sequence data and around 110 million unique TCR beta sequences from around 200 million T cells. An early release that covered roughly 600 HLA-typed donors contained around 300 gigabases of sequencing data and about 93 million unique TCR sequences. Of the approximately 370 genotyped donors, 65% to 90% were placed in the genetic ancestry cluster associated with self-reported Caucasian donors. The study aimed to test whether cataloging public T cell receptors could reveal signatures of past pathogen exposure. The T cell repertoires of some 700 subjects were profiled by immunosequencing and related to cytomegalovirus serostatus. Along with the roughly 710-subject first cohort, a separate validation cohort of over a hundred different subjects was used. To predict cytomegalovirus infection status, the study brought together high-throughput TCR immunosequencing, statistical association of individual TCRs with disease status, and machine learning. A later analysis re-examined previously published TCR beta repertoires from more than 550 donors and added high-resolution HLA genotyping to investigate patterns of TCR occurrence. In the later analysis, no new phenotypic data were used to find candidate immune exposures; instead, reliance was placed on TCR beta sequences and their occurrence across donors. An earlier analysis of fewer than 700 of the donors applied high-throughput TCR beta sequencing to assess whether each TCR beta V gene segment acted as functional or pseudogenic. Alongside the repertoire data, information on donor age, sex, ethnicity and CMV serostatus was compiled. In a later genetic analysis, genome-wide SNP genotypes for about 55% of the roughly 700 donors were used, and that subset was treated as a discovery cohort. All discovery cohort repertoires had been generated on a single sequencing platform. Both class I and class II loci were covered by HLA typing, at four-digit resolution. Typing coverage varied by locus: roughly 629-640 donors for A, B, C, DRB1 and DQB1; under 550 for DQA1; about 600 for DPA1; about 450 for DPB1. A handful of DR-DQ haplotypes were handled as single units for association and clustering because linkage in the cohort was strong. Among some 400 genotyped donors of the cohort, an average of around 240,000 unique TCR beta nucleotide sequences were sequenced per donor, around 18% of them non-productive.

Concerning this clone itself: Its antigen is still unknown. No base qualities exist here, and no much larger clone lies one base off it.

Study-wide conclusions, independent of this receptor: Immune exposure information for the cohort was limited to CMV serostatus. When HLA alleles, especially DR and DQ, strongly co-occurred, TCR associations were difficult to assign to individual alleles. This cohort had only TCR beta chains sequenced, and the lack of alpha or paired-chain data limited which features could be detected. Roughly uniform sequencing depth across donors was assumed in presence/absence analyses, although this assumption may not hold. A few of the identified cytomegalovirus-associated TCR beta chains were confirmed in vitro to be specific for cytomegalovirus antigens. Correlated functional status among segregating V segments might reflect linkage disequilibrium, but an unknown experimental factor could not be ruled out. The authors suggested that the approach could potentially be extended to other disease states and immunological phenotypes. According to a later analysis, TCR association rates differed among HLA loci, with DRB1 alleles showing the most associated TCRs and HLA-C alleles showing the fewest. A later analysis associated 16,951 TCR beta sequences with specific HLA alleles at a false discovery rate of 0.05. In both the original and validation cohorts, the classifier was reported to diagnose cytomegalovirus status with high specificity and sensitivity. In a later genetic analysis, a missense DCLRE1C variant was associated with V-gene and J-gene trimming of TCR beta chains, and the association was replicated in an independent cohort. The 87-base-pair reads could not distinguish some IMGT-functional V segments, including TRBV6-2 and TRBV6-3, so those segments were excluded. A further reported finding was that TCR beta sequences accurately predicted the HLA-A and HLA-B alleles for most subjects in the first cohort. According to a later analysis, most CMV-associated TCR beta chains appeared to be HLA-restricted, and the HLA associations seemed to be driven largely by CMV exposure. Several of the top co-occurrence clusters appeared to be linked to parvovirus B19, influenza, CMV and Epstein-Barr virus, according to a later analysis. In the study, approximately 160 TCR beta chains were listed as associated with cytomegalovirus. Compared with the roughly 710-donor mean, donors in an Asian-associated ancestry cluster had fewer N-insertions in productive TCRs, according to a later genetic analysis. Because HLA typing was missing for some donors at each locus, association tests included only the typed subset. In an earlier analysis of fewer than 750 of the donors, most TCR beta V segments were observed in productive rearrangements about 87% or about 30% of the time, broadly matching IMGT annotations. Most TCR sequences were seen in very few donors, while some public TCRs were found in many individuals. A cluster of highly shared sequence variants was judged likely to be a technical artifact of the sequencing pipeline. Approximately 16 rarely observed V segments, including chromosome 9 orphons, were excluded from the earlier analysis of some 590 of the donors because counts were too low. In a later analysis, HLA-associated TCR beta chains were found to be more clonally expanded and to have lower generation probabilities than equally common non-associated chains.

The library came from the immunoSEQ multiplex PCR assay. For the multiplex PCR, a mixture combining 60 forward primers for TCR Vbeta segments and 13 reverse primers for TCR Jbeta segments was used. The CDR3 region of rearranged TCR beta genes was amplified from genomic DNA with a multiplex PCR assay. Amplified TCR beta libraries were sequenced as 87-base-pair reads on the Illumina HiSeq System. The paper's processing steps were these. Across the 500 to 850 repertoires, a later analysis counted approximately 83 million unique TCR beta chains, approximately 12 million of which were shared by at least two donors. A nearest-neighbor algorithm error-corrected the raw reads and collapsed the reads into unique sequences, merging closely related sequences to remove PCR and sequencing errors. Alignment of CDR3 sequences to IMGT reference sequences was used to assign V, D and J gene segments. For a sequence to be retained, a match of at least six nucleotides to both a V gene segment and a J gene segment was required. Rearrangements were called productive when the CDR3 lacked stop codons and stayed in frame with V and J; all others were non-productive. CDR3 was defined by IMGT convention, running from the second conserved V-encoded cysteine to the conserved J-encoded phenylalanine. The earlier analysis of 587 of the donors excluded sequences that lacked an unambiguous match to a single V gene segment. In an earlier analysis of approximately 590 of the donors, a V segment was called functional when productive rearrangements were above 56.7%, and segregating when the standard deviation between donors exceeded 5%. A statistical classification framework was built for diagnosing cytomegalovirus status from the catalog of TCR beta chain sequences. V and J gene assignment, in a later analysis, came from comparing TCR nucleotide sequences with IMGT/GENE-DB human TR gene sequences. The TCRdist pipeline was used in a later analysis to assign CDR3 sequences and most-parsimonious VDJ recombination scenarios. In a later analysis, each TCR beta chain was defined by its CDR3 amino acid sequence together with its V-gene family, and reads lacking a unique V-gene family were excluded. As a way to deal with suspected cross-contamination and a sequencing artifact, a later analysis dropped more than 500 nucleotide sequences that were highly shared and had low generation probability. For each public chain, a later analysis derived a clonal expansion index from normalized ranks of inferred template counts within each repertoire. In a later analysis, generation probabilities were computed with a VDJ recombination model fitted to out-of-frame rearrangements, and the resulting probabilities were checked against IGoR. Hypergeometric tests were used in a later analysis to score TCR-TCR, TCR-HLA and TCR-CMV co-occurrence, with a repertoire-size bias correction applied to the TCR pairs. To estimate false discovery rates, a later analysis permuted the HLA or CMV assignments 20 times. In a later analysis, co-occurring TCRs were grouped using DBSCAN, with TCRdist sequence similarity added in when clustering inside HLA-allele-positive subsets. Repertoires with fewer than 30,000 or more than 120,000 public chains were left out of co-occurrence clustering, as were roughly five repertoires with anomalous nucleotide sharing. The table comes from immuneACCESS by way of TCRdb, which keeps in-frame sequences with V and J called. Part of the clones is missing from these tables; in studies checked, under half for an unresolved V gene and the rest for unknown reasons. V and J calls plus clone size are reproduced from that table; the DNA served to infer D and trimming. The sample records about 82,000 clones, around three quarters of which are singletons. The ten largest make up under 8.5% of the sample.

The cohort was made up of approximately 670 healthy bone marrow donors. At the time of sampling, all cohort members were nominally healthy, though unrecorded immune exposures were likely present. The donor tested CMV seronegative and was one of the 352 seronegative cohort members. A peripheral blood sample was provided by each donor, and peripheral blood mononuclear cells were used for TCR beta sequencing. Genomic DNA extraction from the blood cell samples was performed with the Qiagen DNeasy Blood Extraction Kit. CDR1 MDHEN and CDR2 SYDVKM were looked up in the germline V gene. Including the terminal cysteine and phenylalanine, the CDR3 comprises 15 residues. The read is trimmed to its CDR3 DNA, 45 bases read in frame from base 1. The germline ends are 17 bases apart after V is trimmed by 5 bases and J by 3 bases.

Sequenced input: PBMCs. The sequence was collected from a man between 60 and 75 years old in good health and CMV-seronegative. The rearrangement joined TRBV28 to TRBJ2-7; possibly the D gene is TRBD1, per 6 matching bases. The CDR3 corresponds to CASSHHAGANYEQYF. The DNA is TGTGCCAGCAGTCACCATGCAGGGGCCAACTACGAGCAGTACTTC.